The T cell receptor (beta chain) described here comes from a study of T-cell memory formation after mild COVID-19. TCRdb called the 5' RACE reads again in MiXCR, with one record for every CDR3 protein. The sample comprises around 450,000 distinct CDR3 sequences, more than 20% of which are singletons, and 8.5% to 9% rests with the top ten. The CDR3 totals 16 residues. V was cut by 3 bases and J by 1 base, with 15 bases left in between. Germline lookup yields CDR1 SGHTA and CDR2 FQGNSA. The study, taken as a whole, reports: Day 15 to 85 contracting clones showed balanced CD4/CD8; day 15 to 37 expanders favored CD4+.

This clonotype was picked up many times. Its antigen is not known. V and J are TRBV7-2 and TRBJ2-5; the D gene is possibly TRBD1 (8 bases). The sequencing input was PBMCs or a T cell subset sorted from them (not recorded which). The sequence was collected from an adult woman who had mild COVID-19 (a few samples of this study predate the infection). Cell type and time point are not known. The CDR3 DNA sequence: TGTGCCAGCAGCTTTGGACAGGGAGGGAGCCAAGAGACCCAGTACTTC. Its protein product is CASSFGQGGSQETQYF.